This T cell receptor beta chain was sequenced for a study of identical twins' blood T cells. Across the study: Approximately 50 million reads covered roughly six alpha-chain and roughly six beta-chain libraries.

Both ends of each TCR cDNA library bore sample-specific barcodes. From the 5' RACE reads, TCRdb called clonotypes with MiXCR, one entry per CDR3 protein. This repertoire shows hundreds of thousands of distinct CDR3 sequences, 28% found once; its top ten account for about 6.1%. Germline-derived CDR1 and CDR2 are SNHLY and FYNNEI. The V end was cut by 3 bases, the J end by 4 bases, with 10 bases between. The CDR3 is 14 amino acids. The sequence derives from a woman aged 18-55 years in good health. The V call is TRBV2, the J call TRBJ1-5; weak D call: TRBD1 (6 bases). Sequenced: PBMCs. CDR3 sequence reads: CASSDPTGNQPQHF. CDR3 in DNA: TGTGCCAGCAGTGACCCTACAGGGAATCAGCCCCAGCATTTT.